This T cell receptor beta chain was identified during a study of CD8 T cells in ankylosing spondylitis. General study findings and limits: The study looked at matched synovial fluid samples from ankylosing spondylitis patients. Disease-linked clones were reported to be significantly enriched there. Within ankylosing spondylitis blood, a TCR beta motif made up of under 10 highly homologous variants appeared to be characteristic. CD8+ disease-linked clones were present at relatively low frequencies in blood.

The TCR beta libraries were generated through quantitative 5'-RACE incorporating molecular barcodes. Via MiXCR, TCRdb re-called the 5' RACE reads, giving one row per CDR3 protein. The sample carries hundreds of thousands of distinct CDR3 sequences, about 10% recorded once. This clonotype was found many times. The target antigen is unknown. Germline CDR1 reads DFQATT; CDR2 reads SNEGSKA (reference sequence). V dropped 6 bases and J dropped 7; count of bases not matched to a gene: 7. The CDR3 length is 13 residues. This clonotype was sampled from a male donor with ankylosing spondylitis. The gene calls are TRBV20-1 and TRBJ1-5, with 9 bases fitting TRBD1. Input material: blood, either unsorted or a sorted T cell fraction (not recorded which). CDR3 residues: CSAPGQGLQPQHF. In DNA form, the CDR3 reads TGCAGTGCCCCGGGACAGGGATTACAGCCCCAGCATTTT.